This T cell receptor (beta chain) came from a study of CD8+CD57+ T cells in acquired aplastic anemia. Study in general: Sorted CD4+ plus CD8+ cells gave DNA averaging approximately 3.2 ug.

The CDR3 contains 14 residues. CDR1 and CDR2 from the germline V gene are SEHNR and FQNEAQ (reference sequence). V lost 4 bases and J lost 6; bases outside the gene matches: 6. This clonotype was picked up many times. Its antigen is still unknown. General study findings and limits: Between the patient and control groups, CD8+ Simpson's diversity did not differ significantly. There were 25 to 35 CD8+ CDR3 sequences that occurred in both patients and controls.

Genomic DNA served as template for TCR beta VDJ and CDR3 profiling. TCRdb recomputed calls from the reads with MiXCR, one row per CDR3 protein. The sample has under 500,000 distinct CDR3 sequences; approximately 32% are singletons. Those patients picked for sequencing had displayed CD8+CD57+ cell expansion on flow cytometry. Untreated patients provided the blood samples, with no therapy given before sampling. The sequence was obtained from a human donor with aplastic anemia. The sample consisted of sorted CD4+, CD8+, or CD8+CD57+ T cells (not recorded which) from PBMCs. The rearrangement joins TRBV7-9 to TRBJ1-1, with TRBD1 matching over 9 bases. This chain's CDR3 is CASSWGQGEAEAFF. DNA of the CDR3: TGTGCCAGCAGCTGGGGACAGGGTGAGGCTGAAGCTTTCTTT.